Only one count was recorded for the clone carrying this T cell receptor (beta chain). Its antigen is not known. The data derive from a study of cytomegalovirus exposure and HLA in healthy donors. Findings and limits, study-wide: According to an earlier analysis, most TCR beta V segments yielded productive rearrangements about 87% or about 30% of the time.

CDR1 is MNHEY, CDR2 SMNVEV, per germline (reference sequence). CDR3 size: 15 residues. The V and J ends lost 7 bases and 9 bases respectively, with 22 bases between them. Use of 60 Vbeta and 13 Jbeta primers characterized the PCR. Some clones are missing from TCRdb's copy, which holds only in-frame ones; the method was immunoSEQ multiplex PCR. The sample records 150,000 to 200,000 clones, roughly three quarters being singletons. The sample comprised PBMCs. The clonotype comes from a male donor in good health and CMV-seropositive. The chain carries TRBV27 and TRBJ2-1, with D perhaps matching TRBD1 (5 bases). The CDR3 sequence is CASIPRWGSAAEQFF. In DNA form, the CDR3 reads TGTGCCAGCATCCCGCGGTGGGGCTCCGCGGCTGAGCAGTTCTTC.